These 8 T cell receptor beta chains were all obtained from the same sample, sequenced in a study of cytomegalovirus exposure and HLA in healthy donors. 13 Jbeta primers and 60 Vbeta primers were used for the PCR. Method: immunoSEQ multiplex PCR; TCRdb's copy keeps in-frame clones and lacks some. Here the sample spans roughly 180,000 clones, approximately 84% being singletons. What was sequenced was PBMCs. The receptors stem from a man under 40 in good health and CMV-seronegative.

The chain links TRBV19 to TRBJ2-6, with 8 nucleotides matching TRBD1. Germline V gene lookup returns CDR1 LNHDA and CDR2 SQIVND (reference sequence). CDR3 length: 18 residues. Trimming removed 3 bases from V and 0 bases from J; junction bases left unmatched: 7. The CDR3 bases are TGTGCCAGTAGTATTAAGGGACAGGCGTTCTCTGGGGCCAACGTCCTGACTTTC. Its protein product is CASSIKGQAFSGANVLTF.

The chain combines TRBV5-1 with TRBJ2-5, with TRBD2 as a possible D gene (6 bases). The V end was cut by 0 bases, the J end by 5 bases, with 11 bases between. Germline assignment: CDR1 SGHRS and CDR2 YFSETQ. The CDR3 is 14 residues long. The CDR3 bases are TGCGCCAGCAGCTTGGCGACTAGTGGGGAGACCCAGTACTTC. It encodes CASSLATSGETQYF.

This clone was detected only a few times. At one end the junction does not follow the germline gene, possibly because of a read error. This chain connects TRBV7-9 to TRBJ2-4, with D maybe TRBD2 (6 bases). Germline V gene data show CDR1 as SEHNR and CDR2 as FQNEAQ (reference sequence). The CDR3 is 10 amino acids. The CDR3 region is CSSSLAEEYF. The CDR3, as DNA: TGTTCCAGCAGCTTAGCGGAGGAGTACTTC.

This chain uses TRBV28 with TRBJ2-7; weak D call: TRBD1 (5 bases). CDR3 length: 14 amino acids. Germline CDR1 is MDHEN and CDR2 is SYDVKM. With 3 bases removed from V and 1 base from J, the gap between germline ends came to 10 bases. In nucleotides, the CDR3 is TGTGCCAGCAGTTTGGCAGGGTTTTCCTACGAGCAGTACTTC. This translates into CASSLAGFSYEQYF.

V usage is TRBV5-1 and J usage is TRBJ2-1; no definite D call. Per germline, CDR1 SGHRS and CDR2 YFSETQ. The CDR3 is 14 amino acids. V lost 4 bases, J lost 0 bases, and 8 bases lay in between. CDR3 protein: CASSEQSSYNEQFF. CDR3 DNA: TGCGCCAGCAGCGAACAGAGCTCCTACAATGAGCAGTTCTTC.

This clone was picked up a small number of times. The CDR3 coding sequence is TGTGCCAGCAGCCCAGACCCCGGCGGAGCTTTCTTT. This gives the protein CASSPDPGGAFF. The V and J genes are TRBV5-4 and TRBJ1-1; D is ambiguous. With 4 bases removed from V and 10 bases from J, the gap between germline ends came to 14 bases. The CDR3 is 12 residues long. The germline CDR1 and CDR2 sequences are SGHNT and YYREEE (reference sequence).

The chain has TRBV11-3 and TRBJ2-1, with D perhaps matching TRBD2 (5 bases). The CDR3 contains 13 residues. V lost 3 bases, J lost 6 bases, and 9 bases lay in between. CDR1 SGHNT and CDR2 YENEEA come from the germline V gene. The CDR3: CASSFADSNEQFF. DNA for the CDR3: TGTGCCAGCAGCTTTGCGGACTCCAATGAGCAGTTCTTC.

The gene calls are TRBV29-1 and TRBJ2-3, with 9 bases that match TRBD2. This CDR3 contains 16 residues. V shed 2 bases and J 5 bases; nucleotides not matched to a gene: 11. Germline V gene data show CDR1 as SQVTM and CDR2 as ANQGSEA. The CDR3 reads CSVERNLGLALDTQYF. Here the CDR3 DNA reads TGCAGCGTTGAACGCAATTTGGGACTAGCTTTAGATACGCAGTATTTT.